Reported below is one T cell receptor beta chain. The antigen remains undetermined. This entry comes from a study of response to subunit inactivated influenza vaccine. Each CDR3 protein is one row after TCRdb ran MiXCR on the RT-PCR reads. The profile shows approximately 700,000 distinct CDR3 sequences, 15% to 19% of them singletons. General study points: The study's authors posited that every seasonal influenza vaccination enlists few new T cells.

This CDR3 comprises 16 residues. The germline gives CDR1 DFQATT, CDR2 SNEGSKA (reference sequence). Germline trimming cut 7 bases from V and 0 bases from J; bases unmatched to any gene: 7. This TCR was sampled from a man in his fifties who received an inactivated influenza vaccine. J is TRBJ2-1 and V is TRBV20-1, with 12 bases fitting TRBD1. The source was PBMCs from blood, collected approximately 13 days after vaccination. CDR3 residues: CSVVPGQGASYNEQFF. CDR3 DNA sequence: TGCAGTGTTGTTCCGGGACAGGGGGCCTCCTACAATGAGCAGTTCTTC.